This entry lists 28 T cell receptor beta chains sequenced from one sample in a study of CD8+CD57+ T cells in acquired aplastic anemia. According to the study, genomic DNA was the template for TCR beta VDJ and CDR3 profiling. MiXCR was run by TCRdb on the reads, yielding one entry per CDR3 protein. The sample records fewer than 250,000 distinct CDR3 sequences, around 50% being singletons. The sequenced sample consisted of sorted CD4+, CD8+, or CD8+CD57+ T cells (not recorded which) from PBMCs. All receptors derive from a human donor in good health, serving as a control.

This clonotype was seen many times. V is TRBV7-8 and J is TRBJ2-3, with D hard to call. CDR3 length: 13 residues. The germline V gene encodes CDR1 SGHVS and CDR2 FQNEAQ. V was shortened by 1 base and J by 5 bases, with 7 bases between the two germline ends. The CDR3 nucleotides are TGTGCCAGCAGCTTAGTTCAGAGAGATACGCAGTATTTT. Residues: CASSLVQRDTQYF.

The sample holds a few counts of this clonotype. This chain links TRBV6-1 with TRBJ1-2; D is perhaps TRBD1 (5 bases). Germline lookup yields CDR1 MNHNS and CDR2 SASEGT. V lost 0 bases, J lost 6 bases, and 23 bases lay in between. This CDR3 spans 18 amino acids. CDR3 sequence reads: CASSEAPGWPGRDHGYTF. The CDR3 nucleotides are TGTGCCAGCAGTGAAGCCCCCGGTTGGCCGGGCAGGGATCATGGCTACACCTTC.

CDR3 nucleotides: TGCAGTGCTAGAGATAGGGCAGGCGGAGGAGCTTTCTTT. This translates into CSARDRAGGGAFF. The J gene is TRBJ1-1, the V gene TRBV20-1; D remains ambiguous. Trimming stripped 0 bases from V and 10 bases from J, with 15 bases between. The CDR3 has 13 amino acids. The germline V gene encodes CDR1 DFQATT and CDR2 SNEGSKA (reference sequence).

This rearrangement joins TRBV12-3 or TRBV12-4 to TRBJ1-6, with 9 bases fitting TRBD1. The CDR3 totals 16 residues. With 5 bases clipped from V and 13 bases from J, the junction kept 15 bases outside the gene matches. DNA for the CDR3: TGTGCCAGCAGTCCCCGCGGGGGGACAGGGATTCCTCCCCTCCACTTT. Its translation: CASSPRGGTGIPPLHF.

This chain links TRBV20-1 with TRBJ2-1; maybe TRBD2 (5 bases). CDR1 and CDR2 from the germline V gene are DFQATT and SNEGSKA (reference sequence). The ends were cut back, 1 base at V and 6 bases at J, with 13 bases in the middle. The CDR3 is 14 residues long. The CDR3 nucleotides are TGCAGTGCTAGAGTACTAGGAGTTTTCAATGAGCAGTTCTTC. This sequence encodes CSARVLGVFNEQFF.

J is TRBJ2-1 and V is TRBV24-1; TRBD2 agrees at 14 bases. This CDR3 spans 16 amino acids. The V segment lost 5 bases and the J segment 7 bases; nucleotides outside the gene matches: 6. Looked up from germline, CDR1 is KGHDR and CDR2 is SFDVKD. The CDR3 is CATSGGTSGGANEQFF. For the CDR3, the DNA is TGTGCCACCAGTGGCGGGACTAGCGGGGGAGCGAATGAGCAGTTCTTC.

For this clonotype: The germline gene is not matched at one end of the junction; a read error may be the cause. The V call is TRBV7-7, the J call TRBJ2-1; 11 nucleotides agree with TRBD1. This CDR3 region has 14 residues. CDR1 and CDR2 from the germline V gene are SSHAT and FNYEAQ (reference sequence). CDR3 amino acids: CASSTGTGGNEQFF. The CDR3 DNA sequence: TGTGCTAGCAGCACCGGGACAGGGGGCAATGAGCAGTTCTTC.

V usage is TRBV19 and J usage is TRBJ2-5, with 8 bases aligning to TRBD2. Germline V gene data show CDR1 as LNHDA and CDR2 as SQIVND (reference sequence). CDR3 size: 15 residues. The CDR3 loop is CARDRGGGRQETQYF. The CDR3 region has the DNA TGTGCTAGAGATCGGGGCGGGGGGCGACAAGAGACCCAGTACTTC.

This clonotype came up many times. The V gene is TRBV7-3, the J gene TRBJ2-7, with 9 bases aligning to TRBD1. Germline-derived CDR1 and CDR2 are SGHTA and FQGTGA. The CDR3 runs to 16 residues. Trimming took 6 bases from V and 5 from J; bases not matched to a gene: 14. CDR3 in amino acids: CASRATTGGARDEQYF. CDR3 in DNA: TGTGCCAGCAGGGCTACTACAGGGGGCGCGCGGGACGAGCAGTACTTC.

This clonotype has a count of ten or more. The J gene is TRBJ2-1, the V gene TRBV7-9; 11 nucleotides match TRBD2. This CDR3 is built from 14 residues. Germline loops: CDR1 SEHNR, CDR2 FQNEAQ (reference sequence). Trimming cost V 5 bases and J 7 bases; bases outside gene matches: 4. CDR3 sequence reads: CASSTGTSGNEQFF. For the CDR3, the DNA is TGTGCCAGCAGCACCGGGACTAGCGGAAATGAGCAGTTCTTC.

This rearrangement joins TRBV9 to TRBJ2-1; maybe TRBD2 (7 bases). This CDR3 has 16 amino acids. The germline V gene encodes CDR1 SGDLS and CDR2 YYNGEE. V lost 4 bases and J 8 bases, leaving 22 bases between the germline ends. The CDR3 bases are TGTGCCAGCAGCCAAGGTATGGGGGGGGGCATGGATGAGCAGTTCTTC. Amino acids: CASSQGMGGGMDEQFF.

With respect to this clonotype: This may arise from a read error, as a much more abundant clone is one base away. The V call is TRBV7-3, the J call TRBJ2-7; tentatively, D is TRBD1 (6 bases). The CDR3 is 14 residues long. CDR1 and CDR2 (germline): SGHTA, FQGTGA. The CDR3 DNA reads as TGTGCCAGCAGTTTATACAGGGCCTCCTACGAGCGGTACTTC. As protein: CASSLYRASYERYF.

This clonotype was counted at least ten times. The CDR3 loop reads CASSTRGLPSGNTIYF. Written as DNA, the CDR3 is TGTGCCAGCAGCACCCGGGGTTTGCCCTCTGGAAACACCATATATTTT. The V and J genes are TRBV9 and TRBJ1-3; D not certain. Looked up from germline, CDR1 is SGDLS and CDR2 is YYNGEE. Trimming stripped 4 bases from V and 0 bases from J, with 14 bases between. The CDR3 totals 16 residues.

V and J are TRBV9 and TRBJ2-2, with 7 nucleotides matching TRBD2. The CDR3 is 14 residues long. The junction had 2 bases not matched to a gene; V was cut back by 2 bases and J by 4 bases. Germline loops: CDR1 SGDLS, CDR2 YYNGEE. CDR3: CASSVAGVTGELFF. The CDR3 DNA is TGTGCCAGCAGCGTGGCGGGGGTCACCGGGGAGCTGTTTTTT.

The count of this clonotype is one. V usage is TRBV7-6 and J usage is TRBJ2-1; D gene ambiguous. This CDR3 is 12 amino acids long. The germline V and J ends were trimmed by 1 base and 7 bases, with 5 bases remaining between them. Germline V gene data show CDR1 as SGHVS and CDR2 as FNYEAQ. CDR3 sequence reads: CASSLEVNEQFF. Written as DNA, the CDR3 is TGTGCCAGCAGCTTAGAGGTGAATGAGCAGTTCTTC.

This clonotype occurred a few times. The chain couples TRBV20-1 to TRBJ2-1; TRBD1 matches 8 bases. CDR3 length equals 14 residues. The germline CDR1 and CDR2 sequences are DFQATT and SNEGSKA (reference sequence). The V and J ends lost 6 bases and 3 bases, in that order; junction bases with no gene match: 7. CDR3 in amino acids: CSATPGQDYNEQFF. The DNA for the CDR3 is TGCAGTGCCACGCCGGGACAGGACTACAATGAGCAGTTCTTC.

This clonotype was observed many times. This sequence joins TRBV20-1 and TRBJ1-1; D is unresolved. The germline V and J ends were trimmed by 1 base and 1 base, with 10 bases remaining between them. CDR1 and CDR2 from the germline V gene are DFQATT and SNEGSKA (reference sequence). The CDR3 contains 14 residues. CDR3 DNA sequence: TGCAGTGCTAGAGGAGCGCCAGGGAACACTGAAGCTTTCTTT. Residues: CSARGAPGNTEAFF.

The chain employs TRBV15 and TRBJ2-3; D not certain. This CDR3 comprises 13 residues. V gave up 4 bases and J gave up 2 bases, with 7 bases separating them. The germline CDR1 and CDR2 sequences are LNHNV and YYDKDF (reference sequence). The CDR3 DNA sequence: TGTGCCACCAGCATCCGAAACACAGATACGCAGTATTTT. Protein sequence: CATSIRNTDTQYF.

The chain combines TRBV7-2 with TRBJ2-7, with no clear D. CDR1 is SGHTA and CDR2 is FQGNSA in the germline V gene. The germline V and J ends were trimmed by 0 bases and 6 bases, with 6 bases remaining between them. The CDR3 consists of 12 residues. The CDR3 loop is CASSLALAEQYF. Here the CDR3 DNA reads TGTGCCAGCAGCTTAGCCCTTGCCGAGCAGTACTTC.

Written as DNA, the CDR3 is TGTGCCAGCAGAGACGGGGGACAAGCCAATGAAAAACTGTTTTTT. Its translation: CASRDGGQANEKLFF. The V and J genes are TRBV12-3 or TRBV12-4 and TRBJ1-4; D might be TRBD1 (6 bases). The germline V and J ends were trimmed by 6 bases and 5 bases, with 16 bases remaining between them. The length of the CDR3 is 15 residues.

In regard to this clonotype: With a much larger clone just one base away, this may be a read error. The chain employs TRBV7-2 and TRBJ2-2, with 7 nucleotides matching TRBD1. Germline loops: CDR1 SGHTA, CDR2 FQGNSA. The V and J ends lost 6 bases and 0 bases, in that order; junction bases with no gene match: 4. The CDR3 is 15 residues long. CDR3 protein: CASSSGTANTGELFF. The CDR3 DNA reads as TGTGCCAGCAGTTCCGGGACAGCGAACACCGGGGAGCTGTTTTTT.

Turning to this clonotype: The junction and the germline gene differ at one end; a read error may be behind it. The CDR3 DNA follows: TGCGCCAGCAGGCCTCTAGATTGGGAAAACACTGAAGCTTTCTTT. Residues: CASRPLDWENTEAFF. The genes are TRBV5-5 and TRBJ1-1; no firm D call. Germline loops: CDR1 SGHKS, CDR2 YYEKEE (reference sequence). The CDR3 has 15 residues.

This chain uses TRBV20-1 with TRBJ2-7; a weak D match, TRBD2 (7 bases). This CDR3 spans 14 amino acids. Germline values: CDR1 DFQATT, CDR2 SNEGSKA (reference sequence). V gave up 3 bases and J gave up 1 base, with 13 bases separating them. CDR3 sequence: CSARDRAGSYEQYF. The CDR3 region has the DNA TGCAGTGCTAGGGACAGAGCGGGGTCCTACGAGCAGTACTTC.

This clonotype has at least ten counts. The chain carries TRBV7-9 and TRBJ1-6; D uncertain. The V gene lost 3 bases and the J gene lost 9 bases, with 9 bases spanning the gap. The CDR3 is 13 residues long. CDR1 is SEHNR and CDR2 is FQNEAQ in the germline V gene (reference sequence). Written as DNA, the CDR3 is TGTGCCAGCAGCTTTGATCTGAGTTCACCCCTCCACTTT. Its translation: CASSFDLSSPLHF.

This rearrangement joins TRBV24-1 to TRBJ2-1; a weak D match, TRBD2 (7 bases). The CDR3 runs to 17 residues. Deletions cut 3 bases from V and 5 bases from J, with 19 bases between. Germline V gives CDR1 KGHDR, CDR2 SFDVKD. The CDR3 region is CATSDPTGRGGDNEQFF. The DNA for the CDR3 is TGTGCCACCAGTGATCCTACAGGGAGGGGTGGCGACAATGAGCAGTTCTTC.

The chain couples TRBV11-2 to TRBJ1-1, with D possibly matching TRBD1 (6 bases). CDR1 is SGHAT and CDR2 is FQNNGV in the germline V gene. V was trimmed by 5 bases and J by 0 bases, leaving 13 bases between them. This CDR3 contains 15 residues. CDR3 sequence reads: CASSPVRGLNTEAFF. The CDR3, as DNA: TGTGCCAGCAGCCCAGTCAGGGGTCTGAACACTGAAGCTTTCTTT. Looking up the rest from reference TRBV11-2 and TRBJ1-1 gives the full variable domain: EAGVAQSPRYKIIEKRQSVAFWCNPISGHATLYWYQQILGQGPKLLIQFQNNGVVDDSQLPKDRFSAERLKGVDSTLKIQPAKLEDSAVYLCASSPVRGLNTEAFFGQGTRLTVV.

The table lists this clonotype with a few counts. The chain couples TRBV3-1 to TRBJ2-2; 9 nucleotides align to TRBD1. Germline values: CDR1 LGHDT, CDR2 YNNKEL (reference sequence). The CDR3 totals 14 residues. With V trimmed by 5 bases and J by 7 bases, 5 bases remained unmatched. The CDR3 region has the DNA TGTGCCAGCAGCAAAGGACAGGGGTTCGGGGAGCTGTTTTTT. Translation gives CASSKGQGFGELFF.

This chain uses TRBV6-5 with TRBJ1-2, with D uncertain. The CDR3 sequence is 14 residues long. V lost 4 bases and J 2 bases, leaving 11 bases between the germline ends. Germline V lookup: CDR1 MNHEY, CDR2 SVGAGI. In DNA, the CDR3 is TGTGCCAGCAGTTTATACGCCAAGAACTATGGCTACACCTTC. This translates into CASSLYAKNYGYTF.